Each of the 8 T cell receptor beta chains below was sequenced from the same sample in a study of OX40 agonist ivuxolimab in advanced cancers. Clones were read by immunoSEQ multiplex PCR, and TCRdb kept only the in-frame ones, dropping some. The sample yields roughly 35,000 clones, about four fifths seen once. The sample consisted of CD4+ or CD8+ T cells sorted from blood, taken in a trial of the OX40 agonist ivuxolimab. These receptors were obtained from an adult with an advanced solid tumor such as melanoma, head and neck, liver or kidney cancer.

The CDR3 bases are TGTGCCAGCAGCTCTTGGACAGCTCCACCCCTCCACTTT. Its protein product is CASSSWTAPPLHF. V and J are TRBV5-5 and TRBJ1-6; a possible D gene is TRBD1 (6 bases). The CDR3 spans 13 residues. Germline CDR1 is SGHKS and CDR2 is YYEKEE (reference sequence). Trimming removed 3 bases at V and 11 bases at J, with 12 bases between.

This chain joins TRBV30 and TRBJ1-2, with D possibly being TRBD1 (6 bases). This CDR3 contains 16 residues. Germline V gives CDR1 GTSNPN, CDR2 SVGIG (reference sequence). V lost 2 bases and J 0 bases, leaving 16 bases between the germline ends. CDR3: CAWSRVGTTTNYGYTF. The CDR3 DNA sequence: TGTGCCTGGAGTCGGGTTGGGACAACTACTAACTATGGCTACACCTTC.

The chain links TRBV6-1 to TRBJ1-5, with a weak D call TRBD1 (5 bases). The CDR3 has 14 amino acids. Germline V lookup: CDR1 MNHNS, CDR2 SASEGT. V was shortened by 6 bases and J by 7 bases, with 16 bases between the two germline ends. CDR3 region: CASSPAGTAQPQHF. The CDR3 DNA reads TGTGCCAGCAGCCCGGCGGGGACGGCCCAGCCCCAGCATTTT.

The gene calls are TRBV19 and TRBJ1-1; 8 bases are a match to TRBD1. The CDR3 is made up of 17 amino acids. From germline, CDR1 is LNHDA and CDR2 SQIVND (reference sequence). V shed 7 bases, J shed 3 bases, and the junction held 16 bases outside the gene matches. In DNA form, the CDR3 reads TGTGCCAGTACCTCTACAGGGGGACGCCTGATGGACACTGAAGCTTTCTTT. Its translation is CASTSTGGRLMDTEAFF.

This rearrangement joins TRBV28 to TRBJ1-1, with unresolved D. Germline values: CDR1 MDHEN, CDR2 SYDVKM. V was clipped by 4 bases and J by 2 bases, with 11 bases between them. The CDR3 has 14 amino acids. CDR3 sequence (DNA): TGTGCCAGCAGTTCCAGGAGGTTAAACACTGAAGCTTTCTTT. It translates to CASSSRRLNTEAFF.

The genes are TRBV19 and TRBJ1-1, with 8 nucleotides matching TRBD1. CDR1 and CDR2 from the germline V gene are LNHDA and SQIVND (reference sequence). The CDR3 is 12 residues long. Germline trimming cut 9 bases from V and 9 bases from J; bases unmatched to any gene: 9. The CDR3 coding sequence is TGTGCCAGCGGTGGACAGGGAATAAAAGCTTTCTTT. It yields the protein CASGGQGIKAFF.

The chain carries TRBV7-9 and TRBJ2-5, with TRBD2 as a possible D gene (5 bases). The J call may be in error: the DNA end matches TRBJ2-7 better. In germline, CDR1 is SEHNR, CDR2 FQNEAQ (reference sequence). CDR3 length equals 16 residues. The CDR3 nucleotides are TGTGCCAGCAGCGCCCGTCGGCGGGCCCGCTCCTACGAGCAGTACTTC. Encoded protein: CASSARRRARSYEQYF.

The V and J genes are TRBV11-2 and TRBJ2-7; 8 positions agree with TRBD2. The CDR3 length is 14 residues. Germline V gives CDR1 SGHAT, CDR2 FQNNGV. Unmatched junction bases numbered 3, after V lost 3 bases and J lost 2 bases. As DNA, the CDR3 is TGTGCCAGCAGCTTTAGCGGGGTAACCTACGAGCAGTACTTC. Protein sequence: CASSFSGVTYEQYF. Full variable domain (remainder filled in from reference TRBV11-2 and TRBJ2-7): EAGVAQSPRYKIIEKRQSVAFWCNPISGHATLYWYQQILGQGPKLLIQFQNNGVVDDSQLPKDRFSAERLKGVDSTLKIQPAKLEDSAVYLCASSFSGVTYEQYFGPGTRLTVT.